The rows below give T cell receptor beta chains drawn from one sample of a study of blood T cell repertoires in COVID-19. The assay was immunoSEQ multiplex PCR, and TCRdb's table has in-frame clones only and misses some. The profile shows tens of thousands of clones, around 86% of them singletons. Material for sequencing was peripheral blood. The receptors shown here come from a middle-aged man with active or convalescent COVID-19. Both conserved end residues are part of each CDR3. D genes are given only for firm matches. Part of the rows lack a size; the others show once, few, many or a class for expanded clones.

>TRBV18|TRBJ2-1|15|-|TRBD2
CASSLGGLADSEQFF
TGTGCCAGCTCACTGGGAGGTCTAGCGGACTCTGAGCAGTTCTTC
>TRBV5-1|TRBJ1-4|15|-|TRBD1
CASRQMGQVNEKLFF
TGCGCCAGCAGACAGATGGGACAGGTTAATGAAAAACTGTTTTTT
>TRBV12-5|TRBJ2-3|12|-|-
CASGFSTDTQYF
TGTGCTAGTGGTTTCTCCACAGATACGCAGTATTTT
>TRBV10-2|TRBJ2-7|13|-|TRBD2
CASSETTAGEQYF
TGCGCCAGCAGTGAGACGACAGCGGGGGAGCAGTACTTC
>TRBV6-2/TRBV6-3|TRBJ1-5|15|-|-
CASSYGGGLNQPQHF
TGTGCCAGCAGTTACGGGGGAGGGCTCAATCAGCCCCAGCATTTT
>TRBV3-1/TRBV3-2|TRBJ2-7|15|-|-
CASSLTNWGVGEQYF
TGTGCCAGCAGCTTAACAAATTGGGGAGTGGGAGAGCAGTACTTC
>TRBV6-2/TRBV6-3|TRBJ1-3|14|-|TRBD1
CASSGDRGRYTIYF
TGTGCCAGCAGTGGAGACAGGGGGCGTTACACCATATATTTT
>TRBV5-4|TRBJ1-1|14|-|-
CASSLDGVNTEAFF
TGTGCCAGCAGCTTGGACGGGGTGAACACTGAAGCTTTCTTT
>TRBV28|TRBJ1-2|14|-|TRBD1
CASSSQGAAGGYTF
TGTGCCAGCAGTTCTCAGGGGGCAGCGGGGGGCTACACCTTC
>TRBV2|TRBJ2-3|18|-|TRBD2
CASSARGLAGPSTDTQYF
TGTGCCAGCAGCGCCCGGGGACTAGCGGGGCCTAGCACAGATACGCAGTATTTT
>TRBV9|TRBJ1-2|15|-|-
CASSVEQGTTYGYTF
TGTGCCAGCAGCGTAGAGCAGGGGACAACCTATGGCTACACCTTC
>TRBV28|TRBJ1-4|16|once|TRBD1
CASSSTGVGTSEKLFF
TGTGCCAGCAGTTCGACAGGGGTGGGTACGAGTGAAAAACTGTTTTTT
>TRBV5-5|TRBJ2-7|15|-|-
CASSLVLGEEGEQYF
TGTGCCAGCAGCTTGGTTCTGGGGGAGGAAGGCGAGCAGTACTTC
>TRBV2|TRBJ2-1|18|-|TRBD1
CARRTGGHLSGRAYEQFF
TGTGCCAGGCGGACAGGGGGACACCTCTCGGGGAGGGCCTATGAGCAGTTCTTC
>TRBV12-3/TRBV12-4|TRBJ1-2|13|-|TRBD1
CASSPDRVLGYTF
TGTGCCAGCAGCCCCGACAGGGTTCTTGGCTACACCTTC
>TRBV4-2|TRBJ2-6|18|-|TRBD1
CASSQVVGQTSGANVLTF
TGTGCCAGCAGCCAAGTCGTGGGACAGACCTCTGGGGCCAACGTCCTGACTTTC
>TRBV27|TRBJ1-1|13|-|TRBD1
CASSPTGYTEAFF
TGTGCCAGCAGTCCGACAGGGTACACTGAAGCTTTCTTT
>TRBV2|TRBJ1-1|12|-|-
CASKQGFSEAFF
TGTGCCAGCAAACAGGGTTTTTCTGAAGCTTTCTTT
>TRBV28|TRBJ1-5|13|-|-
CASRGGKNQPQHF
TGTGCCAGCAGGGGGGGGAAGAATCAGCCCCAGCATTTT
>TRBV15|TRBJ1-4|16|once|-
CATSRGGEATNEKLFF
TGTGCCACCAGCAGGGGTGGGGAGGCAACTAATGAAAAACTGTTTTTT
>TRBV7-2|TRBJ2-7|15|-|TRBD2
CASLGSLAGMGEQYF
TGTGCCAGCCTAGGGTCCCTAGCGGGAATGGGGGAGCAGTACTTC
>TRBV29-1|TRBJ1-1|13|-|-
CSVDGQLNTEAFF
TGCAGCGTTGATGGGCAGTTGAACACTGAAGCTTTCTTT
>TRBV2|TRBJ2-5|14|once|TRBD1
CASRPGQGIGTQYF
TGTGCCAGCAGGCCGGGACAGGGTATAGGGACCCAGTACTTC
>TRBV5-1|TRBJ1-4|18|-|TRBD1
CASSFLGTGKGGDEKLFF
TGCGCCAGCAGCTTCCTCGGGACAGGGAAGGGGGGAGATGAAAAACTGTTTTTT
>TRBV11-2|TRBJ2-7|13|-|-
CASSLVRAYEQYF
TGTGCCAGCAGCTTAGTTCGGGCCTACGAGCAGTACTTC
>TRBV5-4|TRBJ2-1|11|-|-
CASSDSSEQFF
TGTGCCAGCAGCGATAGTAGCGAGCAGTTCTTC
>TRBV7-9|TRBJ2-4|15|-|TRBD2
CASSLVTSGKNIQYF
TGTGCCAGCAGCTTAGTGACTAGCGGGAAAAACATTCAGTACTTC
>TRBV19|TRBJ2-7|13|-|TRBD2
CASSGLAGVEQYF
TGTGCCAGCAGCGGACTAGCGGGGGTCGAGCAGTACTTC
>TRBV2|TRBJ1-2|14|-|TRBD1
CASSSTGQSLGYTF
TGTGCCAGCAGTTCTACGGGACAGTCCTTGGGCTACACCTTC
>TRBV19|TRBJ1-5|11|-|-
CASSISGIQHF
TGTGCCAGTAGTATTTCCGGGATTCAGCATTTT
>TRBV18|TRBJ2-7|14|-|TRBD1
CASSPDRVVDEQYF
TGTGCCAGCTCGCCAGACAGGGTAGTCGACGAGCAGTACTTC
>TRBV6-2/TRBV6-3|TRBJ2-5|12|-|-
CASSLPPGTQYF
TGTGCCAGCAGCCTACCCCCAGGGACCCAGTACTTC
>TRBV12-5|TRBJ2-6|18|-|-
CASGTSSILSSGANVLTF
TGTGCTAGTGGCACCTCTAGTATCCTGAGCTCTGGGGCCAACGTCCTGACTTTC
>TRBV29-1|TRBJ1-1|14|once|-
CSVALTGGNTEAFF
TGCAGCGTTGCCCTGACCGGGGGGAACACTGAAGCTTTCTTT
>TRBV7-2|TRBJ2-3|15|-|TRBD2
CASSLERGRTDTQYF
TGTGCCAGCAGCTTGGAGCGGGGGCGCACAGATACGCAGTATTTT
>TRBV5-4|TRBJ2-7|12|once|TRBD1
CAGGTGTYEQYF
TGTGCCGGTGGGACAGGGACCTACGAGCAGTACTTC
>TRBV5-6|TRBJ2-7|16|-|-
CASSLGGTFIVYEQYF
TGTGCCAGCAGCTTGGGCGGGACTTTCATTGTCTACGAGCAGTACTTC
>TRBV14|TRBJ2-2|14|-|TRBD1
CASRGQGGTGELFF
TGTGCCAGCAGGGGACAGGGGGGAACCGGGGAGCTGTTTTTT
>TRBV27|TRBJ1-2|11|-|-
CASGRFMAYTF
TGTGCCAGCGGTCGATTTATGGCCTACACCTTC
>TRBV9|TRBJ2-7|14|once|-
CASSLRDHGYEQYF
TGTGCCAGCAGCCTCCGGGATCACGGCTACGAGCAGTACTTC
>TRBV12-3/TRBV12-4|TRBJ1-1|13|-|TRBD1
CASRGQGNTEAFF
TGTGCCAGCAGGGGACAGGGGAACACTGAAGCTTTCTTT